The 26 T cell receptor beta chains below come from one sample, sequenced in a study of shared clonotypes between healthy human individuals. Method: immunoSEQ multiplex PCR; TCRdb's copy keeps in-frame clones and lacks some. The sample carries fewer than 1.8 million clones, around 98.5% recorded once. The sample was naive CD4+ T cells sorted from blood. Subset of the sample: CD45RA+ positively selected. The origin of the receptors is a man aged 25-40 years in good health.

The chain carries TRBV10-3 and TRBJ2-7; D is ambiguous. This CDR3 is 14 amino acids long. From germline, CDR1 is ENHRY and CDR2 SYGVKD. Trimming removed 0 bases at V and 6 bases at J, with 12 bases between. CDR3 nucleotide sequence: TGTGCCATCAGTGAGTCGGGGATAGGTCGCGAGCAGTACTTC. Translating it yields CAISESGIGREQYF.

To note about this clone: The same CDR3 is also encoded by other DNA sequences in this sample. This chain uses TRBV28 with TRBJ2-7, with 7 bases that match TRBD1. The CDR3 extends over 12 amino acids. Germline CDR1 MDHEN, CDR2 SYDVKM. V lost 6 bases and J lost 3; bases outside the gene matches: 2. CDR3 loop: CASRTGFYEQYF. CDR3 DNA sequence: TGTGCCAGCAGGACAGGGTTCTACGAGCAGTACTTC.

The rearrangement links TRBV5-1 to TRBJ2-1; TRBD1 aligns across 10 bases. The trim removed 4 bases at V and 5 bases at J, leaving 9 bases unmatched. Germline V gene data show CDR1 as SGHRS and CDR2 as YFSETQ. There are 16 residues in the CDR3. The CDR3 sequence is CASSSPGQGSHNEQFF. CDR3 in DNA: TGCGCCAGCAGCAGCCCGGGACAGGGGTCCCACAATGAGCAGTTCTTC.

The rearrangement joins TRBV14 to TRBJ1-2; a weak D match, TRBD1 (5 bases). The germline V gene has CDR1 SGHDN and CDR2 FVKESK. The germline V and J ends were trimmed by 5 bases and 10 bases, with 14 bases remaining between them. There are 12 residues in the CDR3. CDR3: CASSIGHLDYTF. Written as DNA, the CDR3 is TGTGCCAGCAGCATAGGACATTTGGACTACACCTTC.

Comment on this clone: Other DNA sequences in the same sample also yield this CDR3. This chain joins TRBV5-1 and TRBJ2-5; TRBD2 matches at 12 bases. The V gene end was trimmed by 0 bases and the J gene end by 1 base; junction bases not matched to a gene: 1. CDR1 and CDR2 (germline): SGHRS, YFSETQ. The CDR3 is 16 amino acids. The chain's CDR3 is CASSLGLAGAQETQYF. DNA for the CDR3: TGCGCCAGCAGCTTGGGACTAGCGGGAGCCCAAGAGACCCAGTACTTC.

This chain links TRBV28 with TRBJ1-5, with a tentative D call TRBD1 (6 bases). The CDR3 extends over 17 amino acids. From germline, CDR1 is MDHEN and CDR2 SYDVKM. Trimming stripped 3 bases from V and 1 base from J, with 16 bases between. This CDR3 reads CASSFHQGPGSNQPQHF. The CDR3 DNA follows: TGTGCCAGCAGTTTTCATCAGGGGCCTGGGAGCAATCAGCCCCAGCATTTT.

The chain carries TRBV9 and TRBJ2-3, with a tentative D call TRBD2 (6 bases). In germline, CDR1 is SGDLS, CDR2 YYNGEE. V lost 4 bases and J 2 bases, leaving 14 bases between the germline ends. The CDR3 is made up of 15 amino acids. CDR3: CASSPIGRDTDTQYF. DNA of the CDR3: TGTGCCAGCAGCCCTATAGGGCGGGACACAGATACGCAGTATTTT.

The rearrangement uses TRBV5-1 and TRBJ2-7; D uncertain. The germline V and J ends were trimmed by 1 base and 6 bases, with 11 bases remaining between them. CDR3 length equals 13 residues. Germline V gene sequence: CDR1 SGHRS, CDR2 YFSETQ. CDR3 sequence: CASSLTSVPEQYF. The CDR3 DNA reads TGCGCCAGCAGCTTGACGTCGGTACCCGAGCAGTACTTC. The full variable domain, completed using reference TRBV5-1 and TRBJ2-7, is KAGVTQTPRYLIKTRGQQVTLSCSPISGHRSVSWYQQTPGQGLQFLFEYFSETQRNKGNFPGRFSGRQFSNSRSEMNVSTLELGDSALYLCASSLTSVPEQYFGPGTRLTVT.

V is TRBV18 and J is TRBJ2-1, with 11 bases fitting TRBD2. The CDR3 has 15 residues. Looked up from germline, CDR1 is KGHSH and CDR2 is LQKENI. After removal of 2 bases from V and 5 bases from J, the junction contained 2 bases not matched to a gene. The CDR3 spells CASSPRLAGHNEQFF. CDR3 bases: TGTGCCAGCTCACCAAGACTAGCGGGACACAATGAGCAGTTCTTC.

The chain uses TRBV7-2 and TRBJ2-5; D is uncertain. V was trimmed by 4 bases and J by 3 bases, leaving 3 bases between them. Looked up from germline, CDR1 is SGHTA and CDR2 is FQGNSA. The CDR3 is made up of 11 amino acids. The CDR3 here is CASSSKETQYF. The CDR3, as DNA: TGTGCCAGCAGCTCCAAAGAGACCCAGTACTTC.

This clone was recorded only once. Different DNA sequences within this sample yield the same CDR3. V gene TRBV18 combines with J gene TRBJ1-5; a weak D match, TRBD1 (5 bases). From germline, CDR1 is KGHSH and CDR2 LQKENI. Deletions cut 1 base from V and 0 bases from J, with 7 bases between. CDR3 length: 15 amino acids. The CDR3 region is CASSPRGDSNQPQHF. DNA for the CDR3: TGTGCCAGCTCACCACGAGGGGATAGCAATCAGCCCCAGCATTTT.

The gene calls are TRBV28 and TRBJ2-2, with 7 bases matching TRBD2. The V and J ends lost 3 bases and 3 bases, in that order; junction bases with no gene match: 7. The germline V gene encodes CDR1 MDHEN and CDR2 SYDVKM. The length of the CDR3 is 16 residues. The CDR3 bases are TGTGCCAGCAGTTTTGCGGCTAGCGGACACACCGGGGAGCTGTTTTTT. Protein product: CASSFAASGHTGELFF.

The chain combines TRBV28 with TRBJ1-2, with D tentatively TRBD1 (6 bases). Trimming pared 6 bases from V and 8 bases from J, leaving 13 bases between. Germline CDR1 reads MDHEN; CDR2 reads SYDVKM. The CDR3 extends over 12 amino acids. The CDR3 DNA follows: TGTGCCAGCAGGTGGCAGGGGCGAGGCTACACCTTC. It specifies CASRWQGRGYTF.

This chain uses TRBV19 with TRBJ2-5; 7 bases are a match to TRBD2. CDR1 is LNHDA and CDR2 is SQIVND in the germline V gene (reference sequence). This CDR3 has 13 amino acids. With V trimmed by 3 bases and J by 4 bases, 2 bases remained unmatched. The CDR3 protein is CASSIPGGETQYF. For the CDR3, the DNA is TGTGCCAGTAGTATCCCGGGAGGAGAGACCCAGTACTTC.

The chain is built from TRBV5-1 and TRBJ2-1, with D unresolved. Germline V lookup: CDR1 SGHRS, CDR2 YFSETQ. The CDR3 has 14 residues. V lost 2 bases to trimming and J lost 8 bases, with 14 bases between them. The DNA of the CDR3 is TGCGCCAGCAGCTTAGTAGGGCTCACAGATGAGCAGTTCTTC. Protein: CASSLVGLTDEQFF.

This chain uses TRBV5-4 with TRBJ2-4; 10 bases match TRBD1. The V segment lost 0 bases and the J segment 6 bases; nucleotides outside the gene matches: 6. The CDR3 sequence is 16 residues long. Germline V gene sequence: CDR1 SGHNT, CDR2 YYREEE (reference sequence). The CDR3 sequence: CASSLARDRGPNIQYF. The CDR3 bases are TGTGCCAGCAGCTTGGCCCGGGACAGGGGCCCAAACATTCAGTACTTC. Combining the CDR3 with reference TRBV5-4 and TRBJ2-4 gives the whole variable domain ETGVTQSPTHLIKTRGQQVTLRCSSQSGHNTVSWYQQALGQGPQFIFQYYREEENGRGNFPPRFSGLQFPNYSSELNVNALELDDSALYLCASSLARDRGPNIQYFGAGTRLSVL.

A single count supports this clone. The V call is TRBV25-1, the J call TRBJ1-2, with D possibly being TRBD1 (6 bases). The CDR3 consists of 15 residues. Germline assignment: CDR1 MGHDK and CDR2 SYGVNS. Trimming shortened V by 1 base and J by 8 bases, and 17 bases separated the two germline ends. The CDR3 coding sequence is TGTGCCAGCAGTGAATTGAACAGAGGGGGGACCGGCTACACCTTC. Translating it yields CASSELNRGGTGYTF.

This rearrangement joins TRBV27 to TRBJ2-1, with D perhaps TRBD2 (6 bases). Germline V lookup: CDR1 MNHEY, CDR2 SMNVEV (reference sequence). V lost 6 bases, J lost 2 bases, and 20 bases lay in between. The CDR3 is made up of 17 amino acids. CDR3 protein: CASSERSGRGAYNEQFF. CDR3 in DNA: TGTGCCAGCAGCGAAAGAAGCGGGCGAGGAGCCTACAATGAGCAGTTCTTC.

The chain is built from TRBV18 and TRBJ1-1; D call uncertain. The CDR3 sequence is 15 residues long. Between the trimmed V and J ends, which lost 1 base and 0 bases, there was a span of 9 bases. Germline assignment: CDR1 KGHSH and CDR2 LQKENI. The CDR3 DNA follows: TGTGCCAGCTCACCACAGCACGGATTGAACACTGAAGCTTTCTTT. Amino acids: CASSPQHGLNTEAFF. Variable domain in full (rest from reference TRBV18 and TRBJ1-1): NAGVMQNPRHLVRRRGQEARLRCSPMKGHSHVYWYRQLPEEGLKFMVYLQKENIIDESGMPKERFSAEFPKEGPSILRIQQVVRGDSAAYFCASSPQHGLNTEAFFGQGTRLTVV.

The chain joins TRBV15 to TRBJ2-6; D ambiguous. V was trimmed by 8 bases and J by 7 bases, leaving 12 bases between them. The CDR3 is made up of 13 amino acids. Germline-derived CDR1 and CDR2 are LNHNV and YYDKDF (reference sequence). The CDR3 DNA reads TGTGCCACCTTGGCGTGGCAAGCCAACGTCCTGACTTTC. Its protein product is CATLAWQANVLTF.

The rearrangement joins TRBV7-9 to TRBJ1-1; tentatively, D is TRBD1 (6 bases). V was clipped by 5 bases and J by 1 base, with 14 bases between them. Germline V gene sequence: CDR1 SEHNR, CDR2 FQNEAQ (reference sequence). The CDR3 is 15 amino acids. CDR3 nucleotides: TGTGCCAGCAGCGTTGAACAGGGAAAGAACACTGAAGCTTTCTTT. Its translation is CASSVEQGKNTEAFF.

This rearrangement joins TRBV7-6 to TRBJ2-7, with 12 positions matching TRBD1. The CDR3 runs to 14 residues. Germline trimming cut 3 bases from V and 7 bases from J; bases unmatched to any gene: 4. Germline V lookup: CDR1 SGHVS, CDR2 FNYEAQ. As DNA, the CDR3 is TGTGCCAGCAGCTTGGGGGACAGGGGGCTTGAGCAGTACTTC. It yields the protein CASSLGDRGLEQYF.

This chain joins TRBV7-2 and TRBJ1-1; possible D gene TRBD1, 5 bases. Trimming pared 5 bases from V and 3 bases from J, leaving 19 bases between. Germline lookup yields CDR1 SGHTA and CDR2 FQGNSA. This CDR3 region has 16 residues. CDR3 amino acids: CASSGRFGGRDTEAFF. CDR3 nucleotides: TGTGCCAGCAGCGGCAGGTTTGGGGGTCGGGACACTGAAGCTTTCTTT.

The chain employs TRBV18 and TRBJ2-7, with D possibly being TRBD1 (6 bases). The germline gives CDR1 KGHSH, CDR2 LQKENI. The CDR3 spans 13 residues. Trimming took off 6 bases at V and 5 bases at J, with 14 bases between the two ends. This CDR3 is CASSRTGLDEQYF. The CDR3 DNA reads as TGTGCCAGCTCGCGAACAGGGTTGGACGAGCAGTACTTC.

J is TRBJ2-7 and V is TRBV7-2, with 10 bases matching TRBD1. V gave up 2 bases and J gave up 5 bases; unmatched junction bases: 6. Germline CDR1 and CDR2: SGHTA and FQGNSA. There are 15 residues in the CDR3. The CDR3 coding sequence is TGTGCCAGCAGCTTATCTACCGGGACAGGGGACGAGCAGTACTTC. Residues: CASSLSTGTGDEQYF.

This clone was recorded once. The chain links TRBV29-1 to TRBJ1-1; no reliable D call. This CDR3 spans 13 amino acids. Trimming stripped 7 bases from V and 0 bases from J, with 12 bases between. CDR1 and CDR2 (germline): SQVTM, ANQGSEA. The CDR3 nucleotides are TGCAGCGCAGCGGGGATCATGAACACTGAAGCTTTCTTT. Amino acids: CSAAGIMNTEAFF.